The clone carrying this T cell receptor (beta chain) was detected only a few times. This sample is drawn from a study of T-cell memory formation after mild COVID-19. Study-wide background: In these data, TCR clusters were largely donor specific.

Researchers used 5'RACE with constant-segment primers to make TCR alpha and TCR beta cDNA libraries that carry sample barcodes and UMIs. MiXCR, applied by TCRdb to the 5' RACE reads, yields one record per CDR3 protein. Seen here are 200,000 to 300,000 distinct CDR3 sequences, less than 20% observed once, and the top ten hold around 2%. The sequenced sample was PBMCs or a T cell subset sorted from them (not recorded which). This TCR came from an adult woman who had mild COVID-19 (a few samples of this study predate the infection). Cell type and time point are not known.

CDR3 sequence reads: CASSLTAPGAEAFF. The CDR3 DNA is TGTGCCAGCAGCTTAACGGCCCCGGGCGCTGAAGCTTTCTTT. The chain joins TRBV7-3 to TRBJ1-1, with unresolved D. The CDR3 consists of 14 residues. Germline loops: CDR1 SGHTA, CDR2 FQGTGA. Trimming took off 0 bases at V and 6 bases at J, with 11 bases between the two ends.